The 9 T cell receptor beta chains in this list originate from one sample, sequenced in a study of T cell responses to AZD1222 COVID-19 vaccine. The protocol was immunoSEQ multiplex PCR, while the TCRdb copy is restricted to in-frame clones and leaves out a portion. The sample has 150,000 to 200,000 clones; roughly 93% are singletons. Sequencing used peripheral blood, obtained on day 0 of AZD1222 vaccination. These receptors came from an adult in good health.

This clone was seen only a few times. J is TRBJ2-7 and V is TRBV3-1 (or the pseudogene TRBV3-2), with 8 bases matching TRBD2. The J segment lost 1 base and the V segment lost 3 bases, leaving 8 bases of the junction unmatched. Germline CDR1 is LGHDT and CDR2 is YNNKEL (reference sequence). The CDR3 is made up of 16 amino acids. CDR3 nucleotides: TGTGCCAGCAGCCACAGTAGCGGGGCTATTTCCTACGAGCAGTACTTC. It is translated as CASSHSSGAISYEQYF.

The genes are TRBV5-4 and TRBJ2-3, with D tentatively TRBD1 (5 bases). V lost 2 bases and J lost 4, with 8 bases in between. Germline values: CDR1 SGHNT, CDR2 YYREEE (reference sequence). This CDR3 has 13 residues. DNA for the CDR3: TGTGCCAGCAGCTTACCAGGGCCAGATACGCAGTATTTT. Encoded protein: CASSLPGPDTQYF.

The rearrangement uses TRBV7-3 and TRBJ1-3, with D perhaps matching TRBD1 (5 bases). The CDR3 contains 15 residues. The germline gives CDR1 SGHTA, CDR2 FQGTGA. Trimming shortened V by 5 bases and J by 0 bases, and 11 bases separated the two germline ends. CDR3 in amino acids: CASSPQGPSGNTIYF. DNA of the CDR3: TGTGCCAGCAGCCCCCAGGGCCCCTCTGGAAACACCATATATTTT.

This clone was detected only once. The chain carries TRBV19 and TRBJ1-1, with no clear D. The CDR3 covers 13 residues. V lost 3 bases, J lost 1 base, and 6 bases lay in between. The germline V gene has CDR1 LNHDA and CDR2 SQIVND (reference sequence). DNA of the CDR3: TGTGCCAGTAGTATTCACCGGAACACTGAAGCTTTCTTT. It translates to CASSIHRNTEAFF.

The J gene is TRBJ2-3, the V gene TRBV9, with TRBD2 identical over 10 bases. Germline CDR1 and CDR2: SGDLS and YYNGEE. The CDR3 runs 16 residues. Germline trimming cut 0 bases from V and 3 bases from J; bases unmatched to any gene: 4. The CDR3 here is CASSVGSSGSTDTQYF. CDR3 nucleotide sequence: TGTGCCAGCAGCGTAGGTTCTAGCGGGAGTACAGATACGCAGTATTTT.

This clone came up a few times. The chain carries TRBV5-1 and TRBJ2-2, with 9 bases matching TRBD1. The CDR3 totals 15 residues. Germline CDR1 SGHRS, CDR2 YFSETQ. Trimming took 3 bases from V and 5 from J; bases not matched to a gene: 5. The CDR3 is CASSSRTGVTGELFF. The DNA of the CDR3 is TGCGCCAGCAGCTCAAGGACAGGGGTAACCGGGGAGCTGTTTTTT. The full variable domain, in which reference TRBV5-1 and TRBJ2-2 provide the parts outside the CDR3, is KAGVTQTPRYLIKTRGQQVTLSCSPISGHRSVSWYQQTPGQGLQFLFEYFSETQRNKGNFPGRFSGRQFSNSRSEMNVSTLELGDSALYLCASSSRTGVTGELFFGEGSRLTVL.

CDR3 sequence (DNA): TGTGCCAGCAGCGGATTGGGACAGGCCCCATCCTACGAGCAGTACTTC. It encodes CASSGLGQAPSYEQYF. The chain links TRBV7-9 to TRBJ2-7; 8 positions agree with TRBD1. The CDR3 is made up of 16 amino acids. CDR1 is SEHNR, CDR2 FQNEAQ, per germline (reference sequence). J was trimmed by 1 base and V by 5 bases; bases with no gene match: 10. The whole variable domain, filled in from reference TRBV7-9 and TRBJ2-7, reads DTGVSQNPRHKITKRGQNVTFRCDPISEHNRLYWYRQTLGQGPEFLTYFQNEAQLEKSRLLSDRFSAERPKGSFSTLEIQRTEQGDSAMYLCASSGLGQAPSYEQYFGPGTRLTVT.

The chain carries TRBV2 and TRBJ2-2, with a possible D match to TRBD1 (6 bases). This CDR3 is built from 12 residues. Germline V gene sequence: CDR1 SNHLY, CDR2 FYNNEI. Trimming removed 8 bases from V and 4 bases from J, with 8 bases in between. Here the CDR3 DNA reads TGTGCCAGCGCACAGGGCACCGGGGAGCTGTTTTTT. Translating gives CASAQGTGELFF.

This chain uses TRBV5-1 with TRBJ2-7, with 8 bases identical to TRBD1. V was pared by 1 base and J by 2 bases, with 14 bases of the junction left unmatched. Germline V lookup: CDR1 SGHRS, CDR2 YFSETQ. This CDR3 spans 18 amino acids. This CDR3 is CASSLTGRGLQLPYEQYF. CDR3 bases: TGCGCCAGCAGCTTGACGGGCAGGGGGCTACAACTACCCTACGAGCAGTACTTC.